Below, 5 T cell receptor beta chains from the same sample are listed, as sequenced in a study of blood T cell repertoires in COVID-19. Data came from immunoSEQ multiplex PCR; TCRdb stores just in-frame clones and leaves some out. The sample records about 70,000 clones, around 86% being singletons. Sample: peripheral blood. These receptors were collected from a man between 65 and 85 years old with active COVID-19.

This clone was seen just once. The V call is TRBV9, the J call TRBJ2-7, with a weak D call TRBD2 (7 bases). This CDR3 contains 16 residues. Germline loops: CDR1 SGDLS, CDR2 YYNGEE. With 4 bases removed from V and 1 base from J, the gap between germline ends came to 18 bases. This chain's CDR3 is CASSPGGGLRSYEQYF. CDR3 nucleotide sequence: TGTGCCAGCAGCCCTGGGGGGGGGCTGAGGTCCTACGAGCAGTACTTC.

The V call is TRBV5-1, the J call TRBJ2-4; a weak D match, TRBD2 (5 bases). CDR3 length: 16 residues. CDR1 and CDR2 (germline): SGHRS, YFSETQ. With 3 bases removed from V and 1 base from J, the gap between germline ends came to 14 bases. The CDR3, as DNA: TGCGCCAGCAGCTCCGGACTCGCCTTGGCCAAAAACATTCAGTACTTC. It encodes CASSSGLALAKNIQYF.

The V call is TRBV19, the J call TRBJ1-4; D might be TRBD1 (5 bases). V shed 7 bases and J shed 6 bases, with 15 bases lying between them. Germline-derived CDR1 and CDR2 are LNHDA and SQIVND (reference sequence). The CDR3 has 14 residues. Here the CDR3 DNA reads TGTGCCAGTACCGGGGGAGGGGACCATGAAAAACTGTTTTTT. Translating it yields CASTGGGDHEKLFF.

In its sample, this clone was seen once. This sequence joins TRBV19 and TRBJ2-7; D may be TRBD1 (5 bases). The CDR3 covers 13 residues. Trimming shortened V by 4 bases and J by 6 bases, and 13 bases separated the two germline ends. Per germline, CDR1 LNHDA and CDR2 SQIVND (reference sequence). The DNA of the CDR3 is TGTGCCAGTAGTACCCAGGGATTTGGCGAGCAGTACTTC. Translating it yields CASSTQGFGEQYF.

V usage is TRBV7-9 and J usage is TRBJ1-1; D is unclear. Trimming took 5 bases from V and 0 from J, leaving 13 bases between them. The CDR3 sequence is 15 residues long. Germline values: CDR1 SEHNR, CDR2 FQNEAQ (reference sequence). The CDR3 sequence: CASSLNSGLNTEAFF. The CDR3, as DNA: TGTGCCAGCAGCCTCAACAGCGGATTGAACACTGAAGCTTTCTTT.